These T cell receptor beta chains were read from a single sample in a study of PD-L1 blockade in urothelial cancer. Only in-frame clones appear in the TCRdb table, and some are missing; sequencing was by immunoSEQ multiplex PCR. The repertoire holds 100,000 to 150,000 clones, approximately 85% seen once, with 2% to 3% in the top ten. The sequences come from PBMCs, collected around atezolizumab (anti-PD-L1) treatment. The receptors stem from a middle-aged man with urothelial cancer. The CDR3 runs from the conserved cysteine through the conserved F or W. A D gene is named only where the DNA matches it firmly. Clone size is shown for a subset of rows, as once, few, many or a class of expanded clone.

v_call	j_call	clone_size	d_call	cdr3_nt	cdr3_aa
TRBV28	TRBJ1-3	NA	NA	TGTGCCAGCAGACCACCCGGGTCATCTGGAAACACCATATATTTT	CASRPPGSSGNTIYF
TRBV28	TRBJ2-7	NA	TRBD2	TGTGCCAGCCAGAGAGCGGGGTCCCCGGGCGAGCAGTACTTC	CASQRAGSPGEQYF
TRBV7-6	TRBJ2-1	NA	TRBD2	TGTGCCAGCACCATAGCGGGAGGGCCAAGTGAGCAGTTCTTC	CASTIAGGPSEQFF
TRBV14	TRBJ1-1	NA	TRBD1	TGTGCCAGCAGCCGACGGGACAGGGTCTCTGAAGCTTTCTTT	CASSRRDRVSEAFF
TRBV11-2	TRBJ2-7	NA	TRBD2	TGTGCCAGCAGCCGAACTAGCGATACCTACGAGCAGTACTTC	CASSRTSDTYEQYF
TRBV5-8	TRBJ1-1	NA	NA	TGTGCCAGCAGCTTGGCGGTTGAGGCTTTCTTT	CASSLAVEAFF
TRBV11-2	TRBJ1-2	NA	TRBD1	TGTGCCAGCAGCCGGGGGACAGGGGGGCATGGCTACACCTTC	CASSRGTGGHGYTF
TRBV5-1	TRBJ2-1	NA	TRBD2	TGCGCCAGCAGACGTTCGAGATCTAGCGGGGATTACAATGAGCAGTTCTTC	CASRRSRSSGDYNEQFF
TRBV27	TRBJ2-7	NA	NA	TGTGCCAGCAGTCGCGGCTACGAGCAGTACTTC	CASSRGYEQYF
TRBV20-1	TRBJ1-1	NA	NA	TGCAGTGCTAGGGCCTCACGGGGAGCTTTCTTT	CSARASRGAFF
TRBV28	TRBJ2-4	NA	TRBD2	TGTGCCAGCAGTACTGGACTAGCTGGTGGCAAAAACATTCAGTACTTC	CASSTGLAGGKNIQYF
TRBV30	TRBJ2-7	NA	NA	TGTGCCTGGAGTTTACAGGGCCTCACCTACGAGCAGTACTTC	CAWSLQGLTYEQYF
TRBV10-3	TRBJ1-6	NA	TRBD1	TGTGCCATCAGGGACGGGACAGCGACTATTTCACCCCTCCACTTT	CAIRDGTATISPLHF
TRBV6-5	TRBJ1-1	NA	NA	TGTGCCAGCAGTTTCACGGGGGGCCACCACACTGAAGCTTTCTTT	CASSFTGGHHTEAFF
TRBV5-1	TRBJ1-1	NA	NA	TGCGCCAGCAGCGCCGGACAGTGGAGGAACACTGAAGCTTTCTTT	CASSAGQWRNTEAFF
TRBV18	TRBJ1-1	NA	TRBD1	TGTGCCAGCTCACGGGACAGGGCGAACACTGAAGCTTTCTTT	CASSRDRANTEAFF
TRBV25-1	TRBJ2-1	NA	TRBD1	TGTGCCAGCAGTGAATCCTTCCGGGGGACAGGGGCGTACAATGAGCAGTTCTTC	CASSESFRGTGAYNEQFF
TRBV6-1	TRBJ2-2	NA	TRBD2	TGTGCCAGCAGTGAAGATAGCGGGAGAATCTTGCGGGAGCTGTTTTTT	CASSEDSGRILRELFF
TRBV5-4	TRBJ1-1	NA	NA	TGTGCCAGCAGCTTCGTGGAGGGCGCTGAAGCTTTCTTT	CASSFVEGAEAFF
TRBV19	TRBJ1-5	NA	TRBD1	TGTGCCTGCCGGGACAGGGCTGGTCAGCCCCAGCATTTT	CACRDRAGQPQHF
TRBV2	TRBJ2-2	few	TRBD1	TGTGCCAGCAGCGCACCCGGGACAGGGATGAACACCGGGGAGCTGTTTTTT	CASSAPGTGMNTGELFF
TRBV6-1	TRBJ1-4	NA	TRBD1	TGTGCCAGCAGTGAAGCATCGGGACAGGGCTTTGAAAAACTGTTTTTT	CASSEASGQGFEKLFF
TRBV6-5	TRBJ2-4	NA	NA	TGTGCCAGCAGTTACTCGATAAGCGGGACAGGAAAGTACTTC	CASSYSISGTGKYF
TRBV9	TRBJ2-2	NA	NA	TGTGCCAGCAGCGTAGACACACGTTCCGGGGAGCTGTTTTTT	CASSVDTRSGELFF
TRBV7-9	TRBJ2-1	NA	NA	TGTGCCAGCAGTAGCCTGGAGACAGCTATTTTCGATGAGCAGTTCTTC	CASSSLETAIFDEQFF
TRBV15	TRBJ2-7	NA	NA	TGTGCCACCAGCAGAAGGAGGGGCAGGGCCTACGAGCAGTACTTC	CATSRRRGRAYEQYF
TRBV6-4	TRBJ2-7	NA	NA	TGTGCCAGCAGATGTCCGCGGGAGCAGTACTTC	CASRCPREQYF
TRBV28	TRBJ2-1	NA	TRBD2	TGTGCCAGCAGTTTTTCCGGGACTACCCTGAGCTCCTACAATGAGCAGTTCTTC	CASSFSGTTLSSYNEQFF
TRBV28	TRBJ1-5	NA	TRBD1	TGTGCCAGCACCTCAACAGGGGTAAGTCAGCCCCAGCATTTT	CASTSTGVSQPQHF
TRBV5-1	TRBJ2-7	NA	NA	TGCGCCAGCAGCCCTCCGGGACTCTCCTACGAGCAGTACTTC	CASSPPGLSYEQYF
TRBV28	TRBJ2-7	NA	TRBD2	TGTGCCAGCAGTCGGACTAGCGGAATCTACGAGCAGTACTTC	CASSRTSGIYEQYF
TRBV5-4	TRBJ1-6	once	NA	TGTGCCAGCAGCCGGGATAATTCACCCCTCCACTTT	CASSRDNSPLHF
TRBV9	TRBJ2-6	NA	NA	TGTGCCAGCACCCCAGGGCCCTCTGGGGCCAACGTCCTGACTTTC	CASTPGPSGANVLTF